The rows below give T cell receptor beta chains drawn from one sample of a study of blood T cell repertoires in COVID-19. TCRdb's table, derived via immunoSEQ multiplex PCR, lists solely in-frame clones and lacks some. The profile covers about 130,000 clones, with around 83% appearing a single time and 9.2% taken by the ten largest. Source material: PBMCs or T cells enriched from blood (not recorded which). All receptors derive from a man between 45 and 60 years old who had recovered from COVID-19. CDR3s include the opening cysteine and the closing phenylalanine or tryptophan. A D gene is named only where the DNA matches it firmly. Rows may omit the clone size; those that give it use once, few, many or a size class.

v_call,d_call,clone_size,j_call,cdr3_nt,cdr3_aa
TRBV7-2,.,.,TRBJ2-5,TGTGCCAGCACCCGACTACCCGCACAAGAGACCCAGTACTTC,CASTRLPAQETQYF
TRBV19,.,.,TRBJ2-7,TGTGCCAGACTACAGGGCTACGAGCAGTACTTC,CARLQGYEQYF
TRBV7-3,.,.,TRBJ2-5,TGTGCCAGCAGCTTAAATCCAGGGGGGCAAGAGACCCAGTACTTC,CASSLNPGGQETQYF
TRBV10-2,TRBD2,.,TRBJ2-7,TGCGCCAGCAATCCAGCGGGGACCTACGAGCAGTACTTC,CASNPAGTYEQYF
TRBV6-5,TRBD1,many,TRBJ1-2,TGTGCCAGCAGCAAGGGGACAGGAGGTGGCTACACCTTC,CASSKGTGGGYTF
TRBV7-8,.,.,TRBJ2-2,TGTGCCAGCAGCCAGACAGTAAACACCGGGGAGCTGTTTTTT,CASSQTVNTGELFF
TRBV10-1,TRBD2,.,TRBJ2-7,TGCGCCAGCAGTGAAGGGGTAGCGGGGCGGTTCGAGCAGTACTTC,CASSEGVAGRFEQYF
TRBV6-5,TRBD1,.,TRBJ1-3,TGTGCCAGCAGTTCCGGGACAGGGAATCCTGGAAACACCATATATTTT,CASSSGTGNPGNTIYF
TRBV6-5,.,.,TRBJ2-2,TGTGCCAGCAGTTACTCGGGGGGGCGTAGCGGGGAGCTGTTTTTT,CASSYSGGRSGELFF
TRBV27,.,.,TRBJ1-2,TGTGCCAGCAGTTTTACGGGGGATTCTAACTATGGCTACACCTTC,CASSFTGDSNYGYTF
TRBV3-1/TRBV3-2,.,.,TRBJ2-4,TGTGCCAGCAGCCAAGACCGGGATTTGAAAAACATTCAGTACTTC,CASSQDRDLKNIQYF
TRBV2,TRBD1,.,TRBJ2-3,TGTGCCAGCAGCGAGGACAGGACATCCTTCCGTGCGCAGTATTTT,CASSEDRTSFRAQYF
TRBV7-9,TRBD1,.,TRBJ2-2,TGTGCCAGCAGGGACAGGGAACTCTTCGCCGGGGAGCTGTTTTTT,CASRDRELFAGELFF
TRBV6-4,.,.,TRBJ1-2,TGTGCCAGCAGTGTCACCGCCGGGCCCCGGGGTGGCTACACCTTC,CASSVTAGPRGGYTF